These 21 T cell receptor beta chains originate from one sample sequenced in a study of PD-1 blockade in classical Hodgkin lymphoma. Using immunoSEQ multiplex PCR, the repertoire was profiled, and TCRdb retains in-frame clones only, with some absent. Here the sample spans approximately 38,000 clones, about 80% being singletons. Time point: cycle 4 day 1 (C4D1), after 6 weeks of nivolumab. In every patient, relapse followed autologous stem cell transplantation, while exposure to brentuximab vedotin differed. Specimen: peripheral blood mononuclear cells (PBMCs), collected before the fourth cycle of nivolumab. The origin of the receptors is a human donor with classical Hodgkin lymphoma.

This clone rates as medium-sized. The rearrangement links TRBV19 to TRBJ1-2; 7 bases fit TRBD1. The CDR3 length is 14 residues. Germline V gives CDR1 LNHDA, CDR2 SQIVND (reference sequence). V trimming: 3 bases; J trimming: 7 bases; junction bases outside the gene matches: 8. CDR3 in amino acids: CASSIGTAGLGYTF. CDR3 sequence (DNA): TGTGCCAGTAGTATCGGGACAGCCGGGCTTGGCTACACCTTC.

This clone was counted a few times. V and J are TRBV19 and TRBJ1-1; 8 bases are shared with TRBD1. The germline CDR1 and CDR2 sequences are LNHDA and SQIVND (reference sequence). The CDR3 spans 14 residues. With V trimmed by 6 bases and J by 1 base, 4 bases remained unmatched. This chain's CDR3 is CASSRQGWNTEAFF. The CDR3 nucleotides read TGTGCCAGTAGCCGACAGGGGTGGAACACTGAAGCTTTCTTT.

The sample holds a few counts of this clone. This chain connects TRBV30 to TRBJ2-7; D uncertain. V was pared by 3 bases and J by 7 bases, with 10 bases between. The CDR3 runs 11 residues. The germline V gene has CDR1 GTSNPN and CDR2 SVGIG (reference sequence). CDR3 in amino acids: CAWRTDGEQYF. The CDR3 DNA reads TGTGCCTGGAGAACAGACGGGGAGCAGTACTTC.

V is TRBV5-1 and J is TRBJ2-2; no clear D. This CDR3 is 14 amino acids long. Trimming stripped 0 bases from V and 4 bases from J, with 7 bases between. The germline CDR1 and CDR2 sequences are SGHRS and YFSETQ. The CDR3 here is CASSLDRVTGELFF. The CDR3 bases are TGCGCCAGCAGCTTGGATAGAGTCACCGGGGAGCTGTTTTTT.

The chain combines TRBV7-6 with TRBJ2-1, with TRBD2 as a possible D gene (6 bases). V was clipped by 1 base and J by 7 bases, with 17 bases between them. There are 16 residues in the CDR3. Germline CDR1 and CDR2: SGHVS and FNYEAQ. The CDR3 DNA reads TGTGCCAGCAGCTTAGGCCCCCGGGACTTTGCTAATGAGCAGTTCTTC. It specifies CASSLGPRDFANEQFF. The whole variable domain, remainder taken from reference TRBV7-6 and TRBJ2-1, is GAGVSQSPRYKVTKRGQDVALRCDPISGHVSLYWYRQALGQGPEFLTYFNYEAQQDKSGLPNDRFSAERPEGSISTLTIQRTEQRDSAMYRCASSLGPRDFANEQFFGPGTRLTVL.

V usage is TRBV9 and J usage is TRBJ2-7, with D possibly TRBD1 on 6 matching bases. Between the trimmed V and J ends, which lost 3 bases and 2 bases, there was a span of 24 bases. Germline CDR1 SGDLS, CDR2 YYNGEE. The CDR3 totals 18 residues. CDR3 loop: CASSGGLPGGEQAYEQYF. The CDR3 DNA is TGTGCCAGCAGCGGAGGCCTTCCTGGGGGCGAACAAGCCTACGAGCAGTACTTC.

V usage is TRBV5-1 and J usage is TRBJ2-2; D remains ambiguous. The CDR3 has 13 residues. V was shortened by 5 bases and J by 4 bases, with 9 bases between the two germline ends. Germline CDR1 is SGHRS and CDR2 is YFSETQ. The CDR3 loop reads CASSIQTTGELFF. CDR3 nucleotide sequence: TGCGCCAGCAGTATACAGACCACCGGGGAGCTGTTTTTT.

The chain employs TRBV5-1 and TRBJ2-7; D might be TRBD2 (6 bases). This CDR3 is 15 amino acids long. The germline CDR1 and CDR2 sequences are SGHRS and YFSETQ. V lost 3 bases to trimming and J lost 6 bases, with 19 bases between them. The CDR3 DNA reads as TGCGCCAGCAGCTCGGGATCCGGGGAGGCTTTCGAGCAGTACTTC. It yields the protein CASSSGSGEAFEQYF.

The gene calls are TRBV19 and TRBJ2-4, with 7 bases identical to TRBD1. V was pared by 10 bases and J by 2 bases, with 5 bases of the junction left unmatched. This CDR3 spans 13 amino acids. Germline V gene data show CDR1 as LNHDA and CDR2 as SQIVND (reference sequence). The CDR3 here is CATQTGSKNIQYF. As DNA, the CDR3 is TGTGCCACCCAGACAGGGTCCAAAAACATTCAGTACTTC.

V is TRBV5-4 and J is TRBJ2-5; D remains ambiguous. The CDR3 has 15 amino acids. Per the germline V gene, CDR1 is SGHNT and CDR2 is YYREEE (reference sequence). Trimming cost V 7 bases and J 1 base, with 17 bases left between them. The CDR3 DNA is TGTGCCAGCGCCCCGAGGAAGTCGTTCCAAGAGACCCAGTACTTC. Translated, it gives CASAPRKSFQETQYF. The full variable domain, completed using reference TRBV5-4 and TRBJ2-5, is ETGVTQSPTHLIKTRGQQVTLRCSSQSGHNTVSWYQQALGQGPQFIFQYYREEENGRGNFPPRFSGLQFPNYSSELNVNALELDDSALYLCASAPRKSFQETQYFGPGTRLLVL.

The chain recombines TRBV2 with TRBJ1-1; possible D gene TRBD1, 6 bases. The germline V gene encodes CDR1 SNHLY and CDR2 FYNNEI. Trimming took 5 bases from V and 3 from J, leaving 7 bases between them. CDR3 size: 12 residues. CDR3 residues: CASSTGYTEAFF. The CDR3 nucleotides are TGTGCCAGCAGTACAGGGTACACTGAAGCTTTCTTT. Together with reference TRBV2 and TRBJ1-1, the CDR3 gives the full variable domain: EPEVTQTPSHQVTQMGQEVILRCVPISNHLYFYWYRQILGQKVEFLVSFYNNEISEKSEIFDDQFSVERPDGSNFTLKIRSTKLEDSAMYFCASSTGYTEAFFGQGTRLTVV.

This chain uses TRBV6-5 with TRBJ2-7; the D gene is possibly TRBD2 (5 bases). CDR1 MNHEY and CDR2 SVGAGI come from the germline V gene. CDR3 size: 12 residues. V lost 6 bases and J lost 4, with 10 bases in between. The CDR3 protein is CASSLTGYEQYF. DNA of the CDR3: TGTGCCAGCAGCCTCACGGGGTACGAGCAGTACTTC.

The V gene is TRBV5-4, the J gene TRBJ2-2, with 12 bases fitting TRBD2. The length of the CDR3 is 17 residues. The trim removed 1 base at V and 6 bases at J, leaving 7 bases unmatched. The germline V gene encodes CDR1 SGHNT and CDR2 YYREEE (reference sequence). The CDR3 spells CASSLRNLAGGPGELFF. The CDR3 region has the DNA TGTGCCAGCAGCTTGAGGAACCTAGCGGGGGGGCCCGGGGAGCTGTTTTTT.

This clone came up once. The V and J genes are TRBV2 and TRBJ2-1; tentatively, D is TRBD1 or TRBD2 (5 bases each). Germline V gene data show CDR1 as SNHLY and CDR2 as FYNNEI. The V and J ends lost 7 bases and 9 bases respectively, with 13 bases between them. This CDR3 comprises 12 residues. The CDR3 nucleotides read TGTGCCAGCACCATGTGGGGGTTTGAGCAGTTCTTC. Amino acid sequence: CASTMWGFEQFF.

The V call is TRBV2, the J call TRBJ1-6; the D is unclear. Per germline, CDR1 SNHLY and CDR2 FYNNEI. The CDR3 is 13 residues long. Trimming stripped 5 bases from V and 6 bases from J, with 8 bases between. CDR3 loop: CASSRRFNSPLHF. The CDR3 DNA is TGTGCCAGCAGTAGACGGTTTAATTCACCCCTCCACTTT.

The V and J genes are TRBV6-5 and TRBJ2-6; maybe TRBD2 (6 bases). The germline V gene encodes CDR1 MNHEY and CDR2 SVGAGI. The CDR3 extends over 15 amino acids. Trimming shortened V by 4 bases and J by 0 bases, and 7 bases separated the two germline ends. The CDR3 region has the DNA TGTGCCAGCAGTTTGGGGGGCTCTGGGGCCAACGTCCTGACTTTC. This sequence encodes CASSLGGSGANVLTF.

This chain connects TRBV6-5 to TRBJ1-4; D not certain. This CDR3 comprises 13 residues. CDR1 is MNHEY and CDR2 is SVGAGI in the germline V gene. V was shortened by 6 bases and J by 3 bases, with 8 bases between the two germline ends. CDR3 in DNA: TGTGCCAGCAGGGTGTGGGCTAATGAAAAACTGTTTTTT. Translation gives CASRVWANEKLFF.

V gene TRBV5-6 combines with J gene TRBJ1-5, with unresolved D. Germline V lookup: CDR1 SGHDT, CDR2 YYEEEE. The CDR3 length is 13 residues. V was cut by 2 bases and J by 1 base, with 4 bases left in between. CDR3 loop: CASSLRSNQPQHF. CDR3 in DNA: TGTGCCAGCAGCTTAAGAAGCAATCAGCCCCAGCATTTT.

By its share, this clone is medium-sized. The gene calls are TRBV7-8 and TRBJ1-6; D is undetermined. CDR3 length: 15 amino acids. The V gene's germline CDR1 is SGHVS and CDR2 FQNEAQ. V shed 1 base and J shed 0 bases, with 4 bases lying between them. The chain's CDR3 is CASSLESSYNSPLHF. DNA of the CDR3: TGTGCCAGCAGCTTAGAGAGCTCCTATAATTCACCCCTCCACTTT.

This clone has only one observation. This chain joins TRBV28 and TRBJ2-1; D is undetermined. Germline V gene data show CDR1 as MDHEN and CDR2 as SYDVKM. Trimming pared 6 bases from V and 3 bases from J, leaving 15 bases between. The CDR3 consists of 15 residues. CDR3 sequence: CASSPGNSIYNEQFF. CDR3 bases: TGTGCCAGCAGCCCCGGCAACAGCATCTACAATGAGCAGTTCTTC.

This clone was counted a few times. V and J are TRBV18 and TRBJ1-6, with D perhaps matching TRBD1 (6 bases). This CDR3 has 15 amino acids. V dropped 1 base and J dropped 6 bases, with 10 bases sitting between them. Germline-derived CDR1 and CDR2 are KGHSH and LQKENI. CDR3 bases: TGTGCCAGCTCACCACAGCCAGGGGCTAATTCACCCCTCCACTTT. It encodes CASSPQPGANSPLHF.